Listed below are T cell receptor beta chains from one sample, sequenced in a study of T cell clones after liver transplantation. Sequencing used immunoSEQ multiplex PCR; TCRdb keeps in-frame clones, though not all of them. The profile shows 45,000 or so clones, 70% to 90% of them singletons. The sequences come from CD4+ T cells from blood, collected 24 months after liver transplant. Receptor source: a human patient who received a liver transplant. Some T cells may be supplied by the graft donor. Each CDR3 is given with its conserved first and last residue. A clone size is listed for some rows: how often the clone was seen (once, few, many), or a class if it is expanded.

j_call,cdr3_length,clone_size,v_call,cdr3_aa
TRBJ2-3,14,-,TRBV6-6,CASSYDIGTDTQYF
TRBJ2-1,15,few,TRBV7-2,CASSLDRSRANEQFF
TRBJ1-1,14,once,TRBV6-5,CASSYSLASTEAFF
TRBJ1-2,15,-,TRBV11-2,CASSSRLTANYGYTF
-,14,-,TRBV6-5,CASSGDRGPYEQYF
TRBJ1-2,14,-,TRBV14,CASSQVVGGHGYTF
TRBJ2-7,18,once,TRBV7-2,CASSSTPANSGGFYEQYF
TRBJ1-3,13,few,TRBV9,CASSVGDGNTIYF
TRBJ2-3,14,-,TRBV6-1,CASSGQAGADTQYF
TRBJ2-5,16,-,TRBV6-1,CASSEPLAGRQETQYF
TRBJ2-3,16,-,TRBV7-3,CASSLRPLGSTDTQYF
TRBJ2-2,15,once,TRBV28,CASSPFGTSGGELFF
TRBJ1-4,17,-,TRBV27,CASIRRDRGHEGEKLFF
TRBJ1-5,15,-,TRBV28,CASSSLQGGMEPQHF
TRBJ1-5,16,-,TRBV5-3,CARSFQWVYSNQPQHF
TRBJ2-5,16,-,TRBV27,CASSLRLAGGEETQYF
TRBJ2-2,13,-,TRBV14,CASSPRVAGELFF
TRBJ2-5,14,-,TRBV6-1,CASSEGGPVETQYF
TRBJ1-3,14,-,TRBV19,CASSAGGTGNTIYF
TRBJ1-3,14,-,TRBV5-6,CASSFGQGGNTIYF
TRBJ2-3,13,once,TRBV5-1,CASTDRSADTQYF
TRBJ2-5,15,few,TRBV6-5,CASSYTGTVQETQYF
TRBJ1-1,13,-,TRBV7-3,CASSLGGGAEAFF
TRBJ1-5,15,-,TRBV7-2,CASSLWGGGVQPQHF
TRBJ1-6,16,few,TRBV14,CASSQGGGGANSPLHF
TRBJ2-7,14,-,TRBV28,CASPSGDPPYEQYF
TRBJ1-5,14,-,TRBV5-1,CASSPGQANQPQHF
TRBJ1-1,16,once,TRBV7-9,CASSLAGGQGATEAFF
TRBJ1-1,13,-,TRBV7-3,CASSLTDLSEAFF
TRBJ1-1,14,-,TRBV12-5,CASGLAPTNTEAFF
TRBJ1-5,14,-,TRBV5-1,CASSLGGQDQPQHF
TRBJ1-2,13,-,TRBV5-5,CASSLEGAGGYTF
TRBJ1-4,15,-,TRBV7-2,CASSGAVDTNEKLFF
TRBJ2-7,10,-,TRBV6-1,CASSEYEQYF
TRBJ2-3,15,-,TRBV14,CASSQSSGSTDTQYF
TRBJ1-5,14,few,TRBV6-1,CASSFSGSNQPQHF
TRBJ1-5,16,-,TRBV7-2,CASSSRTGPSNQPQHF
TRBJ1-3,14,-,TRBV5-1,CASSPDRSGNTIYF
TRBJ2-3,17,once,TRBV7-2,CASSGTSGGVYTDTQYF
TRBJ2-1,15,-,TRBV19,CASSTLAGVGNEQFF
TRBJ1-1,14,-,TRBV28,CASSLLRAGTEAFF
TRBJ1-3,18,-,TRBV19,CATSKDLGRFGSGNTIYF
TRBJ2-2,15,-,TRBV7-8,CASSFLGQTTGELFF
TRBJ1-2,15,-,TRBV4-1,CASSQGDRGNYGYTF
TRBJ2-6,13,-,TRBV27,CASTRTGANVLTF
TRBJ2-7,13,few,TRBV28,CASSLISRGEQYF
TRBJ1-5,13,-,TRBV7-2,CASSLPQGWPQHF
TRBJ2-1,15,-,TRBV5-1,CASSLGQAVLNEQFF